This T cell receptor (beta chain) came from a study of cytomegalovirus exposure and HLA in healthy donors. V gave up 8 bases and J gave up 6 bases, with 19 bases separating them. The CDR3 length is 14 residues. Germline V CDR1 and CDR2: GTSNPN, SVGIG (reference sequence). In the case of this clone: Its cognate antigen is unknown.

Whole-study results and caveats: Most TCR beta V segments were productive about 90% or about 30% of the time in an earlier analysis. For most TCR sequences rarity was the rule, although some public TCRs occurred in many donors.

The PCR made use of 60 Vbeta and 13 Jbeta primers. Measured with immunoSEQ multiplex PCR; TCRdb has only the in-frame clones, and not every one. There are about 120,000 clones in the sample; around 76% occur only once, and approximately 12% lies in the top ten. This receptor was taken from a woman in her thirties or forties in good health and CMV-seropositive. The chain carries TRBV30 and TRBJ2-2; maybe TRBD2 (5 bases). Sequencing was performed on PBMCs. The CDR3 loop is CAGKDSPRSGELFF. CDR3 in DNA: TGTGCCGGGAAGGACTCCCCGAGATCCGGGGAGCTGTTTTTT.